These 10 T cell receptor beta chains originate from one sample sequenced in a study of shared clonotypes between healthy human individuals. Sequencing was performed with immunoSEQ multiplex PCR; in TCRdb, only in-frame clones are kept and a portion is missing. This repertoire shows roughly 2 million clones, approximately 94% found once; its top ten account for 1% to 1.3%. CD45RO-negative, CCR7-positively selected cells formed the naive CD8 fraction, excluding terminally differentiated effector memory CD45RA+ cells. The sequencing input was naive CD8+ T cells sorted from blood. These receptors originate from a man between 18 and 35 years old in good health.

This chain joins TRBV10-3 and TRBJ2-3, with D unresolved. Trimming stripped 2 bases from V and 2 bases from J, with 11 bases between. Germline CDR1 ENHRY, CDR2 SYGVKD. This CDR3 has 15 residues. The CDR3 bases are TGTGCCATCAGTGAGGGCCCGACCATCACAGATACGCAGTATTTT. Its translation: CAISEGPTITDTQYF.

This sequence joins TRBV2 and TRBJ2-3, with 8 bases fitting TRBD2. The CDR3 contains 22 residues. The germline CDR1 and CDR2 sequences are SNHLY and FYNNEI. With V trimmed by 6 bases and J by 2 bases, 28 bases remained unmatched. CDR3 sequence reads: CASSYPDPPGVFKAGDTDTQYF. The CDR3 bases are TGTGCCAGCAGCTATCCGGACCCCCCTGGGGTATTCAAAGCGGGAGACACAGATACGCAGTATTTT.

The V gene is TRBV4-3, the J gene TRBJ2-7; weak D call: TRBD1 (6 bases). V lost 4 bases and J lost 0, with 13 bases in between. Germline CDR1 LGHNA, CDR2 YSLEER. The CDR3 is 15 amino acids. In nucleotides, the CDR3 is TGCGCCAGCAGCCCAGCACCAGGGGACTCCTACGAGCAGTACTTC. This translates into CASSPAPGDSYEQYF.

This clone came up once. V is TRBV7-6 and J is TRBJ1-1; D might be TRBD1 (6 bases). The CDR3 spans 14 residues. Trimming stripped 4 bases from V and 4 bases from J, with 13 bases between. Germline values: CDR1 SGHVS, CDR2 FNYEAQ. The CDR3 sequence is CASSYRQDGTEAFF. The CDR3 nucleotides are TGTGCCAGCAGCTACAGACAGGACGGCACTGAAGCTTTCTTT.

The V call is TRBV6-5, the J call TRBJ2-2; 12 nucleotides align to TRBD1. Trimming took 2 bases from V and 6 from J; bases not matched to a gene: 4. From germline, CDR1 is MNHEY and CDR2 SVGAGI. The CDR3 has 16 residues. CDR3 DNA: TGTGCCAGCAGTTACGGGGGGACAGGGGGCCCCGGGGAGCTGTTTTTT. This translates into CASSYGGTGGPGELFF.

The V call is TRBV30, the J call TRBJ2-7; 7 bases line up with TRBD1. With V trimmed by 5 bases and J by 7 bases, 14 bases remained unmatched. CDR3 length: 14 residues. Germline CDR1 is GTSNPN and CDR2 is SVGIG (reference sequence). The CDR3 loop reads CAWAKGAGAAEQYF. The CDR3 DNA sequence: TGTGCCTGGGCAAAGGGGGCAGGGGCGGCAGAGCAGTACTTC.

The V call is TRBV7-9, the J call TRBJ2-1; 15 positions match TRBD2. After removal of 5 bases from V and 8 bases from J, the junction contained 7 bases not matched to a gene. This CDR3 is 16 amino acids long. Germline CDR1 reads SEHNR; CDR2 reads FQNEAQ (reference sequence). In DNA form, the CDR3 reads TGTGCCAGCAGCAATACTCGGACTAGCGGGAGGGATGAGCAGTTCTTC. This codes for CASSNTRTSGRDEQFF.

The J gene is TRBJ2-7, the V gene TRBV19; D is ambiguous. V lost 4 bases and J lost 0, with 10 bases in between. This CDR3 contains 14 residues. Germline assignment: CDR1 LNHDA and CDR2 SQIVND (reference sequence). In DNA form, the CDR3 reads TGTGCCAGTAGTAAATTGGGGAACTCCTACGAGCAGTACTTC. Encoded protein: CASSKLGNSYEQYF.

V and J are TRBV11-2 and TRBJ2-7; TRBD2 might be the D (5 bases). V dropped 5 bases and J dropped 3 bases, with 14 bases sitting between them. The CDR3 is made up of 14 amino acids. The germline V gene has CDR1 SGHAT and CDR2 FQNNGV. CDR3 loop: CASSRLATHYEQYF. Here the CDR3 DNA reads TGTGCCAGCAGCCGCCTAGCTACGCACTACGAGCAGTACTTC.

In DNA form, the CDR3 reads TGTGCCAGCAGTGGTATTGGACAGGGAATACGAACAGATACGCAGTATTTT. This encodes CASSGIGQGIRTDTQYF. The chain uses TRBV2 and TRBJ2-3; 8 nucleotides match TRBD1. Germline V gene lookup returns CDR1 SNHLY and CDR2 FYNNEI. V lost 4 bases and J lost 3; bases outside the gene matches: 12. The CDR3 totals 17 residues.